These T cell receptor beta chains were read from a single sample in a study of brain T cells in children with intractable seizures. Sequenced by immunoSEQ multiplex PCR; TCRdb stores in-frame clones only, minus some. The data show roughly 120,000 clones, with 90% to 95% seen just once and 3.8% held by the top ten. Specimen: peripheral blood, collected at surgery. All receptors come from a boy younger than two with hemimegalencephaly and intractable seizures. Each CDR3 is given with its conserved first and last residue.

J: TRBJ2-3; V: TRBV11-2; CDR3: CASRWTDTQYF
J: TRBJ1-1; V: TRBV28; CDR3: CASSLIAGRTEAFF
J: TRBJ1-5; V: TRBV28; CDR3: CASSQQELNQPQHF
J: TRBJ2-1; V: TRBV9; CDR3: CASSFGTSGSPYYNEQFF
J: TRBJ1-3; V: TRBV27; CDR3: CASSLNRVSAGNTIYF
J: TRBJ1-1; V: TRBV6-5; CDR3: CASSYRHGNTEAFF
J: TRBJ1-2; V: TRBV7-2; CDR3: CASSLIPQGAFNYGYTF
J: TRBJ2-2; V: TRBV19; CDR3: CASSIGRRNTGELFF
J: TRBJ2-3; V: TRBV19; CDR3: CASSSILGQSTDTQYF
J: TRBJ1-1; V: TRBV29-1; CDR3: CSVVGRGNTEAFF
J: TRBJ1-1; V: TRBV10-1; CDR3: CASSAYRNTEAFF
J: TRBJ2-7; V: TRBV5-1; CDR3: CASSTGQGAHEQYF
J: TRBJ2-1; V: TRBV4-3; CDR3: CASKGTSGPYNEQFF
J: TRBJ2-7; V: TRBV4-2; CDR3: CASSQENPGKYEQYF
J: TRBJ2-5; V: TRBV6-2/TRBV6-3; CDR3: CASSPRTSGRLETQYF
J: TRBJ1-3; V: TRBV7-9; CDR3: CASSPGTDSGNTIYF
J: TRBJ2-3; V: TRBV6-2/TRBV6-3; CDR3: CASSSLAGSTDTQYF
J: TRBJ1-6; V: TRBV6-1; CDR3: CASSSTGQGGSPLHF
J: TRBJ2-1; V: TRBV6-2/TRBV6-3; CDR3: CASSFGTSGSARLPHEQFF
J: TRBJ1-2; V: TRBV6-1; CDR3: CASSGPLGKANYGYTF
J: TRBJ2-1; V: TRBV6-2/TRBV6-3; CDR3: CASSGRTSGINEQFF
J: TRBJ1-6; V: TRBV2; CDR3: CASSEGSRYNSPLHF
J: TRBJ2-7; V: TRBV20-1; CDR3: CSAGADSFYEQYF
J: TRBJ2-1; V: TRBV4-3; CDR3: CASSQVSDRRYNEQFF
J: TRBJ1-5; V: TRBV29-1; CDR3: CSVAKTGNGDQPQHF
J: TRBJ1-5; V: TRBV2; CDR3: CASSGTGGNQPQHF
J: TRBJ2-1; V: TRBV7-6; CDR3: CASSYRLAGVDNEQFF
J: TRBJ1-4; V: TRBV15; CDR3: CAASRDLKQGAEKLFF
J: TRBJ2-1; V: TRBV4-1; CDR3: CASSQLGLDYNEQFF
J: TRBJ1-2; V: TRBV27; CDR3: CASSSILNYGYTF
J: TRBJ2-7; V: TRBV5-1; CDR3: CASSPGTGGPTYEQYF
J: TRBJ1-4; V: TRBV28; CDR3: CASSLRPGPLEKLFF
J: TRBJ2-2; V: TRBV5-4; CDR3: CASSSGLAGGVGELFF
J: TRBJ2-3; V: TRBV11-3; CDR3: CASSLSPTSGRSADTQYF
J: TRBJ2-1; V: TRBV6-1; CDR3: CASSELAGGYNEQFF
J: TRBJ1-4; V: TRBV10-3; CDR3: CAISETGDATNEKLFF
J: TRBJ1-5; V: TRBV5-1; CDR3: CASSAWGRDQPQHF
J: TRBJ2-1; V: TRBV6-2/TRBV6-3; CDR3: CASSGGGNEQFF
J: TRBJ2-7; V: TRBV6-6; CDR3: CASSYFLLRVPYEQYF
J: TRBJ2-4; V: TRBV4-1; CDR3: CASSQATGVYIQYF
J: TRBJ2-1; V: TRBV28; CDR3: CAIRVAPKDNEQFF
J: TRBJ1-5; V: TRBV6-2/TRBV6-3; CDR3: CASSPGTGLSQPQHF